Presented here are 25 T cell receptor beta chains from one specimen sequenced in a study of blood T cells in healthy people across ages. With a J-beta primer mix and a sample-barcoded 5' primer, a second PCR ran about 7 to 12 cycles. MiXCR, applied by TCRdb to the 5' RACE reads, yields one record per CDR3 protein. The sample lists some 1.5 million distinct CDR3 sequences, under 55% occurring once. Material: blood. These receptors were collected from a woman in her late teens or twenties in good health.

The CDR3 loop reads CAGRDGNSPLHF. The CDR3 DNA reads as TGTGCCGGCCGGGACGGTAATTCACCCCTCCACTTT. The J gene is TRBJ1-6, the V gene TRBV12-3 or TRBV12-4; a weak D match, TRBD1 (5 bases). The CDR3 spans 12 residues. V shed 11 bases and J shed 6 bases, with 11 bases lying between them.

This chain joins TRBV25-1 and TRBJ2-1; the match to TRBD1 covers 7 bases. Germline CDR1 reads MGHDK; CDR2 reads SYGVNS. J lost 9 bases, V lost 6 bases, and 5 bases had no gene match. This CDR3 is 12 amino acids long. Here the CDR3 reads CASSQGVSEQFF. The CDR3 DNA follows: TGTGCCAGCAGCCAGGGGGTCAGTGAGCAGTTCTTC.

The chain recombines TRBV20-1 with TRBJ2-1; TRBD2 aligns across 14 bases. CDR1 DFQATT and CDR2 SNEGSKA come from the germline V gene (reference sequence). V lost 3 bases and J lost 0; bases outside the gene matches: 1. The CDR3 consists of 16 residues. CDR3 amino acids: CSARGTSGSSYNEQFF. Written as DNA, the CDR3 is TGCAGTGCTAGGGGGACTAGCGGGAGCTCCTACAATGAGCAGTTCTTC.

This clonotype was seen more than once but under ten times. This chain joins TRBV29-1 and TRBJ1-1; the D gene is possibly TRBD1 (5 bases). The germline gives CDR1 SQVTM, CDR2 ANQGSEA. Trimming took 6 bases from V and 1 from J, leaving 12 bases between them. The CDR3 is 13 residues long. This chain's CDR3 is CSVGEYPNTEAFF. In DNA, the CDR3 is TGCAGCGTGGGGGAATATCCGAACACTGAAGCTTTCTTT.

J is TRBJ2-5 and V is TRBV7-9; D might be TRBD1 or TRBD2, each matching 6 bases. V dropped 1 base and J dropped 4 bases, with 22 bases sitting between them. The CDR3 consists of 18 residues. CDR1 is SEHNR and CDR2 is FQNEAQ in the germline V gene (reference sequence). The CDR3 region is CASSLVFPGARSLETQYF. CDR3 sequence (DNA): TGTGCCAGCAGCTTAGTGTTCCCGGGGGCGAGAAGTTTAGAGACCCAGTACTTC.

The genes are TRBV4-3 and TRBJ1-1, with D possibly being TRBD1 (6 bases). Germline values: CDR1 LGHNA, CDR2 YSLEER. V was clipped by 0 bases and J by 7 bases, with 12 bases between them. CDR3 length equals 14 residues. CDR3 region: CASSQDMGTNEAFF. In nucleotides, the CDR3 is TGCGCCAGCAGCCAAGACATGGGGACAAATGAAGCTTTCTTT.

This clonotype was counted only a few times. This chain joins TRBV6-2 or TRBV6-3 and TRBJ2-3; D is uncertain. Trimming took 2 bases from V and 0 from J, leaving 12 bases between them. The length of the CDR3 is 16 residues. CDR1 is MNHEY and CDR2 is SVGEGT in the germline V gene. In DNA, the CDR3 is TGTGCCAGCAGTTACCCAGGTCTCTCTAGCACAGATACGCAGTATTTT. It translates to CASSYPGLSSTDTQYF.

The chain uses TRBV11-2 and TRBJ2-1; D is perhaps TRBD2 (6 bases). This CDR3 has 17 residues. V was clipped by 1 base and J by 1 base, with 14 bases between them. Looked up from germline, CDR1 is SGHAT and CDR2 is FQNNGV. The CDR3 region has the DNA TGTGCCAGCAGCTTAGTAGGCGGGGCGATATCCTACAATGAGCAGTTCTTC. It codes for CASSLVGGAISYNEQFF.

The V gene is TRBV20-1, the J gene TRBJ1-2; no clear D gene. Germline lookup yields CDR1 DFQATT and CDR2 SNEGSKA (reference sequence). This CDR3 is built from 12 residues. Trimming pared 4 bases from V and 1 base from J, leaving 7 bases between. The CDR3 DNA reads as TGCAGTGCTAAAGGCGATAACTATGGCTACACCTTC. Amino acids: CSAKGDNYGYTF.

This clonotype was counted a few times. This chain joins TRBV4-3 and TRBJ2-4; 7 bases are shared with TRBD2. The CDR3 contains 17 residues. Losses at the gene ends were 0 bases for V and 9 bases for J; bases not matched to a gene: 14. Germline V lookup: CDR1 LGHNA, CDR2 YSLEER. Here the CDR3 DNA reads TGCGCCAGCAGCCAAGAGGCGTGGCGGGGGAGCCCTCCCATTCAGTACTTC. This translates into CASSQEAWRGSPPIQYF.

This rearrangement joins TRBV10-2 to TRBJ2-1; D is possibly TRBD1 or TRBD2 (5 bases each). The CDR3 has 17 amino acids. The V end lost 8 bases, the J end lost 0 bases, and 20 bases lay between the germline ends. Per germline, CDR1 WSHSY and CDR2 SAAADI. In DNA, the CDR3 is TGCGCCAGCGGGGGTCGAGCGGCGAAAATCTCCTACAATGAGCAGTTCTTC. It yields the protein CASGGRAAKISYNEQFF.

V gene TRBV29-1 combines with J gene TRBJ2-1, with D unresolved. V was pared by 1 base and J by 0 bases, with 13 bases between. This CDR3 spans 16 amino acids. Germline lookup yields CDR1 SQVTM and CDR2 ANQGSEA. CDR3 amino acids: CSVEGSPDLSYNEQFF. The CDR3 nucleotides read TGCAGCGTTGAAGGGTCGCCGGACCTCTCCTACAATGAGCAGTTCTTC.

This chain uses TRBV3-1 with TRBJ2-5, with D possibly TRBD1 on 5 matching bases. The V end was cut by 4 bases, the J end by 11 bases, with 23 bases between. The CDR3 is made up of 15 amino acids. The germline V gene has CDR1 LGHDT and CDR2 YNNKEL (reference sequence). DNA of the CDR3: TGTGCCAGCAGCCCAGACAGCTTATCATACAATGAGCAGTACTTC. Amino acid sequence: CASSPDSLSYNEQYF.

CDR3 sequence: CASSEWASGAYNEQFF. The DNA of the CDR3 is TGTGCCAGCAGTGAATGGGCTAGCGGAGCCTACAATGAGCAGTTCTTC. The chain recombines TRBV2 with TRBJ2-1; 7 bases align to TRBD2. Germline trimming cut 2 bases from V and 2 bases from J; bases unmatched to any gene: 6. In germline, CDR1 is SNHLY, CDR2 FYNNEI. The CDR3 loop spans 16 amino acids.

This rearrangement joins TRBV7-6 to TRBJ2-1; 8 bases match TRBD2. The CDR3 is made up of 16 amino acids. Germline lookup yields CDR1 SGHVS and CDR2 FNYEAQ. After removal of 5 bases from V and 4 bases from J, the junction contained 10 bases not matched to a gene. CDR3 bases: TGTGCCAGCAGCCCTTGGCCCGGGGGGGGATACAATGAGCAGTTCTTC. Its translation: CASSPWPGGGYNEQFF. The entire variable domain, with the rest obtained from reference TRBV7-6 and TRBJ2-1, is as follows: GAGVSQSPRYKVTKRGQDVALRCDPISGHVSLYWYRQALGQGPEFLTYFNYEAQQDKSGLPNDRFSAERPEGSISTLTIQRTEQRDSAMYRCASSPWPGGGYNEQFFGPGTRLTVL.

The rearrangement uses TRBV20-1 and TRBJ1-5; tentatively, D is TRBD1 (5 bases). This CDR3 contains 17 residues. V lost 7 bases to trimming and J lost 0 bases, with 22 bases between them. Germline V gene lookup returns CDR1 DFQATT and CDR2 SNEGSKA (reference sequence). This chain's CDR3 is CSVLEIPGHSSNQPQHF. CDR3 nucleotide sequence: TGCAGTGTCCTAGAGATACCTGGACACTCTAGCAATCAGCCCCAGCATTTT.

This clonotype was counted only a few times. V gene TRBV15 combines with J gene TRBJ2-3; D gene ambiguous. The V end lost 6 bases, the J end lost 11 bases, and 18 bases lay between the germline ends. The CDR3 totals 13 residues. CDR1 is LNHNV, CDR2 YYDKDF, per germline (reference sequence). CDR3 protein: CATSPYSGWEQYF. The CDR3 region has the DNA TGTGCCACCAGTCCCTATTCTGGTTGGGAGCAGTATTTT.

The table lists this clonotype with a few counts. The chain is built from TRBV7-2 and TRBJ2-3, with D possibly being TRBD1 (5 bases). The germline gives CDR1 SGHTA, CDR2 FQGNSA. Trimming removed 5 bases at V and 2 bases at J, with 17 bases between. The CDR3 loop spans 16 amino acids. CDR3: CASSRHRQLNTDTQYF. In DNA form, the CDR3 reads TGTGCCAGCAGCCGACACCGACAGCTGAACACAGATACGCAGTATTTT.

The gene calls are TRBV12-3 or TRBV12-4 and TRBJ1-5, with D unclear. Trimming took 3 bases from V and 3 from J, leaving 6 bases between them. The CDR3 has 13 amino acids. DNA of the CDR3: TGTGCCAGCAGTTTTGGTCTCAATCAGCCCCAGCATTTT. Encoded protein: CASSFGLNQPQHF.

In the case of this clonotype: Its ends do not fully match the called genes, so a read error is possible. This chain connects TRBV3-1 to TRBJ2-1; D may be TRBD1 or TRBD2 (5 bases each). The germline gives CDR1 LGHDT, CDR2 YNNKEL (reference sequence). CDR3 length: 16 residues. CDR3 sequence (DNA): TGTGCCAGCAGCCAAGCTCCGCCTAGGGGAGACAATGAGCGGTTCTTC. Translation gives CASSQAPPRGDNERFF.

V usage is TRBV4-3 and J usage is TRBJ1-1, with 7 bases that match TRBD1. CDR3 length: 15 amino acids. The V segment lost 0 bases and the J segment 3 bases; nucleotides outside the gene matches: 4. The germline V gene has CDR1 LGHNA and CDR2 YSLEER. CDR3 residues: CASSQDDRADTEAFF. The CDR3 nucleotides are TGCGCCAGCAGCCAAGATGACAGGGCGGACACTGAAGCTTTCTTT.

The chain links TRBV9 to TRBJ1-1; D unclear. V lost 4 bases, J lost 7 bases, and 14 bases lay in between. The germline V gene has CDR1 SGDLS and CDR2 YYNGEE. The CDR3 spans 13 residues. The CDR3 loop is CASSPRMEGEAFF. CDR3 coding DNA: TGTGCCAGCAGCCCGAGGATGGAGGGTGAAGCTTTCTTT.

The sample holds a few counts of this clonotype. This chain links TRBV27 with TRBJ2-5; maybe TRBD2 (6 bases). The closer fit of TRBJ2-7 to the DNA end suggests the J call may be wrong. Germline CDR1 MNHEY, CDR2 SMNVEV (reference sequence). The CDR3 is made up of 14 amino acids. The CDR3 DNA reads as TGTGCCAGCAGTTCGAAGCGGGCCGCTATCGAGCAGTACTTC. This sequence encodes CASSSKRAAIEQYF.

Note on this clonotype: Germline is not matched at one junction end, which may reflect a read error. The chain has TRBV27 and TRBJ2-3, with no clear D. This CDR3 has 11 residues. CDR1 is MNHEY and CDR2 is SMNVEV in the germline V gene (reference sequence). Written as DNA, the CDR3 is TGTGCCAGCGGTAGCACAGATGCGCAGTATTTT. Translation: CASGSTDAQYF.

This clonotype came up once. The rearrangement uses TRBV6-2 or TRBV6-3 and TRBJ2-7; 7 bases align to TRBD1. With V trimmed by 10 bases and J by 5 bases, 8 bases remained unmatched. The CDR3 contains 12 residues. Germline V gene sequence: CDR1 MNHEY, CDR2 SVGEGT. The chain's CDR3 is CANPQGIHEQYF. Written as DNA, the CDR3 is TGTGCCAACCCACAGGGGATCCACGAGCAGTACTTC.